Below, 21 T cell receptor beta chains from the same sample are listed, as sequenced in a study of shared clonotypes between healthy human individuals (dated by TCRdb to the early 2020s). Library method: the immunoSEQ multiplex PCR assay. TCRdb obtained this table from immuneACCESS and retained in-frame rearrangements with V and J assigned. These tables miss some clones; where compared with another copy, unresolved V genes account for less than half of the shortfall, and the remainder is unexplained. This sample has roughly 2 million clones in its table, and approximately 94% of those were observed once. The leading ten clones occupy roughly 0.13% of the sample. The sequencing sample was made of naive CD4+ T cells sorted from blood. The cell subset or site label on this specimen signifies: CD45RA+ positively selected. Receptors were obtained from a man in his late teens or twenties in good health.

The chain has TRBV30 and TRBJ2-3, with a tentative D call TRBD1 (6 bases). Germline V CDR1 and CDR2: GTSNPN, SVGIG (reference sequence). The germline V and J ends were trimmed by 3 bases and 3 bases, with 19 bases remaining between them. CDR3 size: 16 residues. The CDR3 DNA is TGTGCCTGGAGGTACAGGGACGCCTATTCTACAGATACGCAGTATTTT. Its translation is CAWRYRDAYSTDTQYF.

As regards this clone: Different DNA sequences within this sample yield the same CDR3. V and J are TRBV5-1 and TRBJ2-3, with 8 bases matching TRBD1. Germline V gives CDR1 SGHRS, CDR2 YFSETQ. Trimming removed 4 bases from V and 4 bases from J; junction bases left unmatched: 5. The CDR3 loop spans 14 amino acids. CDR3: CASSLGQGPDTQYF. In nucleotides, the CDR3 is TGCGCCAGCAGCCTCGGACAGGGTCCAGATACGCAGTATTTT.

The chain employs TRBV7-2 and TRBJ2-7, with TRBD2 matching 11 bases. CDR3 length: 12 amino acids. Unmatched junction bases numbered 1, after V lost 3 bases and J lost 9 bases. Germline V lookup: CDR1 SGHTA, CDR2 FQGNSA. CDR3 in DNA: TGTGCCAGCAGCTTCGGACTAGCGGGGCAGTACTTC. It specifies CASSFGLAGQYF.

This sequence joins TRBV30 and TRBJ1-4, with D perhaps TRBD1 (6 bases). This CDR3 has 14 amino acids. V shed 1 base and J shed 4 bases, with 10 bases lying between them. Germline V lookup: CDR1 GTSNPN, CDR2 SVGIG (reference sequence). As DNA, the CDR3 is TGTGCCTGGAGTGAGGGACACCTTAATGAAAAACTGTTTTTT. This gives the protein CAWSEGHLNEKLFF. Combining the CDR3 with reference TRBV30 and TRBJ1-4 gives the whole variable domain SQTIHQWPATLVQPVGSPLSLECTVEGTSNPNLYWYRQAAGRGLQLLFYSVGIGQISSEVPQNLSASRPQDRQFILSSKKLLLSDSGFYLCAWSEGHLNEKLFFGSGTQLSVL.

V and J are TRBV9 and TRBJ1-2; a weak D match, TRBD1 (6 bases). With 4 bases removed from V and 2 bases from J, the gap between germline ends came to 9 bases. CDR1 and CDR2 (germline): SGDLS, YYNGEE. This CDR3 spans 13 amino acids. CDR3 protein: CASSSTGNYGYTF. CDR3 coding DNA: TGTGCCAGCAGCTCCACAGGGAACTATGGCTACACCTTC.

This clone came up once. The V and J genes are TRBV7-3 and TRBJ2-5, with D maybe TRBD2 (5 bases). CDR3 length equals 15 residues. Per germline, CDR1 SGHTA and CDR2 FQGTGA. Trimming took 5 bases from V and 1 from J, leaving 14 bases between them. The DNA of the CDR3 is TGTGCCAGCAGCGCAGGTGGGAGCTCCCAAGAGACCCAGTACTTC. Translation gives CASSAGGSSQETQYF.

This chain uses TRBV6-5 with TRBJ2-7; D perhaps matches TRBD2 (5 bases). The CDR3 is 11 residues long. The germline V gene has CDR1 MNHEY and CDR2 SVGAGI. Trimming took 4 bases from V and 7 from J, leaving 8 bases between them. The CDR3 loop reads CASSWSGEQYF. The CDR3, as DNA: TGTGCCAGCAGTTGGTCGGGGGAGCAGTACTTC.

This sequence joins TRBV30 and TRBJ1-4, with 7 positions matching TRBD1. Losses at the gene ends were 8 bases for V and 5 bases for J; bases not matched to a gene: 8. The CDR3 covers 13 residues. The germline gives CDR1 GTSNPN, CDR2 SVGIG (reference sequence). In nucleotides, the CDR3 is TGTGCCGGAGGGGGACAGCCGAATGAAAAACTGTTTTTT. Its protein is CAGGGQPNEKLFF.

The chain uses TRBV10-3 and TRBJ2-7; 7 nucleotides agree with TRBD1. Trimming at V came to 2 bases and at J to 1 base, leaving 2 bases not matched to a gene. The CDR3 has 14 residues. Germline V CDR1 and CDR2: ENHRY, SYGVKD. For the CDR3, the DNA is TGTGCCATCAGTGAGGGGACAGCATCCTACGAGCAGTACTTC. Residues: CAISEGTASYEQYF.

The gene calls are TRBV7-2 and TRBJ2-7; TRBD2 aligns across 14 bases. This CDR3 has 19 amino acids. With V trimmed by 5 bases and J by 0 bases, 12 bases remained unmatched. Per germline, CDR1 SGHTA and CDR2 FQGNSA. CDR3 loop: CASSRPTSGRGGPSYEQYF. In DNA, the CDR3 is TGTGCCAGCAGCCGCCCGACTAGCGGGAGGGGCGGCCCCTCCTACGAGCAGTACTTC.

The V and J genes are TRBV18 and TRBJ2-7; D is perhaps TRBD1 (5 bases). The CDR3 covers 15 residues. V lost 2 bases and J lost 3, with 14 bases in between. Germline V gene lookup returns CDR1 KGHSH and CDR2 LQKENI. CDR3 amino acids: CASSPTTDWFYEQYF. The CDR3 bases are TGTGCCAGCTCACCAACGACAGATTGGTTCTACGAGCAGTACTTC.

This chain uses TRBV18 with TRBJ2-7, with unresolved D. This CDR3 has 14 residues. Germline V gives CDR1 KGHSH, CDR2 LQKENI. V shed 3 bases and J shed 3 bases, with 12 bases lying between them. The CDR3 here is CASSPEQFGYEQYF. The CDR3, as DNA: TGTGCCAGCTCACCTGAACAGTTTGGCTACGAGCAGTACTTC.

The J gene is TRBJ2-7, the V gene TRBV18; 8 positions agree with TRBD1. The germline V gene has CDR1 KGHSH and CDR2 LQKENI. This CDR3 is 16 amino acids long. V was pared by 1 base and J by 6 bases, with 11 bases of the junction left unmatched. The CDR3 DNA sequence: TGTGCCAGCTCACCACTTTTTGAGACAGGGGTGGGCGAGCAGTACTTC. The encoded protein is CASSPLFETGVGEQYF.

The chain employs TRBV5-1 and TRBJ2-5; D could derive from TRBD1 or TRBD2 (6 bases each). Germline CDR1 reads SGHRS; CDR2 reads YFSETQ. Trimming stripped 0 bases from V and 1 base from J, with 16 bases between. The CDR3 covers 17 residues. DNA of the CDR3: TGCGCCAGCAGCTTGGGAGCGGTCAGGGGACTCCAAGAGACCCAGTACTTC. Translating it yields CASSLGAVRGLQETQYF.

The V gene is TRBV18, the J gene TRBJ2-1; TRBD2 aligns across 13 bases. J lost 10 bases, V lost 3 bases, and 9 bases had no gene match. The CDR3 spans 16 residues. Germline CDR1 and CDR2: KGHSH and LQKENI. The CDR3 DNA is TGTGCCAGCTCACCCGGGACTAGCGGGGCGAGTGGGGAGCAGTTCTTC. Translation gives CASSPGTSGASGEQFF.

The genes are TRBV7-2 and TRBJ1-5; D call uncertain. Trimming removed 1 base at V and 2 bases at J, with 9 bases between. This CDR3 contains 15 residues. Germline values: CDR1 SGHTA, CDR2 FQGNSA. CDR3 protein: CASSLDRSGNQPQHF. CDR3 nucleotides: TGTGCCAGCAGCTTAGATCGGTCAGGCAATCAGCCCCAGCATTTT.

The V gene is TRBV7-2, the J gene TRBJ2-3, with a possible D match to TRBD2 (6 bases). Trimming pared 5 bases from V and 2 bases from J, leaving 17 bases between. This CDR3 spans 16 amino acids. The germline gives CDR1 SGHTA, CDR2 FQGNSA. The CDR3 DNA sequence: TGTGCCAGCAGCCGCAGGGCGGGACCTAACACAGATACGCAGTATTTT. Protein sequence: CASSRRAGPNTDTQYF.

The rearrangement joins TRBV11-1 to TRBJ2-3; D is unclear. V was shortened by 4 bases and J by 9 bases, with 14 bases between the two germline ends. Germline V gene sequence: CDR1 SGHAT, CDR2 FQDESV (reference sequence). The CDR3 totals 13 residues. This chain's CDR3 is CASSSGPQRTQYF. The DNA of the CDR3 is TGTGCCAGCAGCTCCGGACCGCAGAGGACGCAGTATTTT.

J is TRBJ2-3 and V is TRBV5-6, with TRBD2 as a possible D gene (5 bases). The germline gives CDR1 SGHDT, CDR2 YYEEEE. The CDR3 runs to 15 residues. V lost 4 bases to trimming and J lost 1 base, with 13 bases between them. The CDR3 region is CASSPTLGRTDTQYF. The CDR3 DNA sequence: TGTGCCAGCAGCCCAACACTAGGGCGCACAGATACGCAGTATTTT.

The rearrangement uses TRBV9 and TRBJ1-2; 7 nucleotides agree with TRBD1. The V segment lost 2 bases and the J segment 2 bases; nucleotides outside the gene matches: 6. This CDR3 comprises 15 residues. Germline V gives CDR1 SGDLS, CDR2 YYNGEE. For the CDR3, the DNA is TGTGCCAGCAGCGTCACAGGGGCGACAAACTATGGCTACACCTTC. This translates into CASSVTGATNYGYTF.

In DNA, the CDR3 is TGTGCCAGCAGTTTATTAGGGCCCGACGAGCAGTACTTC. It specifies CASSLLGPDEQYF. The rearrangement joins TRBV27 to TRBJ2-7, with no clear D. V was shortened by 1 base and J by 5 bases, with 9 bases between the two germline ends. The CDR3 runs to 13 residues. Germline-derived CDR1 and CDR2 are MNHEY and SMNVEV (reference sequence).